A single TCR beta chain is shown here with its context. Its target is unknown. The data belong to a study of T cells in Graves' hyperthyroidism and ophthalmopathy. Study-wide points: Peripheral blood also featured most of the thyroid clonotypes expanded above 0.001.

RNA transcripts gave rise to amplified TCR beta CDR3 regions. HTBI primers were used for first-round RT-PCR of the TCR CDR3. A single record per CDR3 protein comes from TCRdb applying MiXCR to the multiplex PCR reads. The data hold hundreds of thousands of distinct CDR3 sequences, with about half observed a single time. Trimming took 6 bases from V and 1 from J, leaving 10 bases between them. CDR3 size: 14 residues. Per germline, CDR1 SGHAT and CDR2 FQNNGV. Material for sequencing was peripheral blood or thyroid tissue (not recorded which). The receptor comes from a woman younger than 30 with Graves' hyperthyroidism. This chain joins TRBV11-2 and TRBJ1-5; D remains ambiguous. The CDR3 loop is CASSYPASNQPQHF. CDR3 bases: TGTGCCAGCAGTTACCCGGCGAGCAATCAGCCCCAGCATTTT.